These 8 T cell receptor beta chains originate from one sample sequenced in a study of identical twins. Via MiXCR, TCRdb re-called the 5' RACE reads, giving one row per CDR3 protein. This table has around 370,000 distinct CDR3 sequences, approximately 8.8% appearing once. Material for sequencing was naive T cells sorted from blood. The receptors were gathered from a woman between 50 and 59 years old in good health.

The V and J genes are TRBV20-1 and TRBJ2-7; D unresolved. The length of the CDR3 is 14 residues. In germline, CDR1 is DFQATT, CDR2 SNEGSKA (reference sequence). The V end was cut by 4 bases, the J end by 3 bases, with 16 bases between. In DNA form, the CDR3 reads TGCAGTGCTAATCCGGATTCGTCCCTCTACGAGCAGTACTTC. Amino acid sequence: CSANPDSSLYEQYF.

This clonotype has a handful of counts. The chain uses TRBV14 and TRBJ1-2; no definite D call. The germline CDR1 and CDR2 sequences are SGHDN and FVKESK. The CDR3 has 13 amino acids. V was cut by 1 base and J by 5 bases, with 8 bases left in between. The CDR3 reads CASSQGFGYGYTF. CDR3 in DNA: TGTGCCAGCAGCCAAGGCTTCGGGTATGGCTACACCTTC.

This sequence joins TRBV6-2 or TRBV6-3 and TRBJ2-5; D gene ambiguous. Trimming shortened V by 0 bases and J by 7 bases, and 9 bases separated the two germline ends. This CDR3 is 13 amino acids long. In germline, CDR1 is MNHEY, CDR2 SVGEGT. The CDR3 loop is CASSYSTWGTQYF. The DNA of the CDR3 is TGTGCCAGCAGTTACTCCACTTGGGGGACCCAGTACTTC.

This clonotype was found a few times. CDR3 DNA: TGTGCCAGCAGCGTAGGTGTGATCTCCTACGAGCAGTACTTC. Translating it yields CASSVGVISYEQYF. This sequence joins TRBV9 and TRBJ2-7, with D uncertain. This CDR3 comprises 14 residues. Germline V gives CDR1 SGDLS, CDR2 YYNGEE. V gave up 0 bases and J gave up 0 bases, with 7 bases separating them.

V gene TRBV7-9 combines with J gene TRBJ2-3; D is unresolved. Germline V gives CDR1 SEHNR, CDR2 FQNEAQ (reference sequence). This CDR3 is built from 15 residues. Trimming took off 8 bases at V and 1 base at J, with 16 bases between the two ends. The CDR3 loop is CASGPHSTGTDTQYF. The CDR3 bases are TGTGCCAGCGGCCCCCATTCAACAGGCACAGATACGCAGTATTTT.

This clonotype has just a few counts. The rearrangement uses TRBV20-1 and TRBJ2-4, with 8 bases aligning to TRBD2. The CDR3 sequence is 16 residues long. CDR1 is DFQATT, CDR2 SNEGSKA, per germline (reference sequence). Trimming removed 0 bases from V and 4 bases from J; junction bases left unmatched: 8. The CDR3 DNA is TGCAGTGCTAGAGATCTAATAGCGGGATCAAAAAACATTCAGTACTTC. Translated: CSARDLIAGSKNIQYF.

This rearrangement joins TRBV6-2 or TRBV6-3 to TRBJ2-7; D is undetermined. Germline V gene data show CDR1 as MNHEY and CDR2 as SVGEGT. The CDR3 has 13 residues. V lost 4 bases and J 0 bases, leaving 7 bases between the germline ends. CDR3 bases: TGTGCCAGCAGTTTTCAGGACTCCTACGAGCAGTACTTC. Translating gives CASSFQDSYEQYF.

The gene calls are TRBV29-1 and TRBJ2-3, with 7 bases matching TRBD1. The germline V gene has CDR1 SQVTM and CDR2 ANQGSEA. There are 12 residues in the CDR3. The V and J ends lost 4 bases and 4 bases, in that order; junction bases with no gene match: 2. The CDR3 protein is CSVVGQSDTQYF. The CDR3 coding sequence is TGCAGCGTTGTGGGACAGTCAGATACGCAGTATTTT.